These T cell receptor beta chains were read from a single sample in a study of response to subunit inactivated influenza vaccine. A single record per CDR3 protein comes from TCRdb applying MiXCR to the RT-PCR reads. Of hundreds of thousands of distinct CDR3 sequences listed, over 11% are singletons. Material: PBMCs from blood, obtained 14 days before vaccination. All receptors come from a man aged 50 or older who received an inactivated influenza vaccine. Both conserved end residues are part of each CDR3. Fields, in order: J gene, V gene, CDR3 length, D gene, clone size, CDR3 protein, CDR3 DNA. The D gene is left open where the match is weak. Not all rows give a size; the values are once, few, many and, for expanded clones, a class.

TRBJ1-1,TRBV27,13,-,-,CASKLSADTEAFF,TGTGCCAGCAAATTGTCCGCGGACACTGAAGCTTTCTTT
TRBJ2-1,TRBV11-2,13,TRBD2,few,CASSFSREGEQFF,TGTGCCAGCAGCTTTAGTCGGGAGGGTGAGCAGTTCTTC
TRBJ2-5,TRBV20-1,17,TRBD2,-,CSARGNIAGVRAETQYF,TGCAGTGCTAGAGGAAATATAGCGGGAGTTCGGGCAGAGACCCAGTACTTC
TRBJ2-1,TRBV5-6,15,-,-,CASSLMFQGRNEQFF,TGTGCCAGCAGCTTGATGTTCCAGGGAAGGAATGAGCAGTTCTTC
TRBJ2-3,TRBV12-3/TRBV12-4,14,-,many,CASSRSDGTDTQYF,TGTGCCAGCAGCCGGTCGGATGGCACAGATACGCAGTATTTT
TRBJ2-1,TRBV24-1,14,-,few,CATTPPVSYNEQFF,TGTGCCACCACCCCCCCCGTGTCCTACAATGAGCAGTTCTTC
TRBJ1-1,TRBV15,16,TRBD1,-,CATSREAGGSNTEAFF,TGTGCCACCAGCAGAGAGGCAGGGGGCTCGAACACTGAAGCTTTCTTT
TRBJ2-7,TRBV2,14,TRBD2,-,CASSTQGLAGEQYF,TGTGCCAGCAGTACCCAAGGACTAGCGGGCGAGCAGTACTTC
TRBJ2-1,TRBV20-1,16,TRBD2,few,CSARGLAGSSYNEQFF,TGCAGTGCTAGAGGACTAGCGGGGAGCTCCTACAATGAGCAGTTCTTC
TRBJ1-2,TRBV25-1,14,TRBD1,-,CASSGGGRRDGYTF,TGTGCCAGCAGTGGAGGGGGCCGGAGAGATGGCTACACCTTC
TRBJ2-3,TRBV20-1,17,TRBD2,few,CSARGGLAGGHTDTQYF,TGCAGTGCTAGAGGGGGACTAGCGGGGGGCCACACAGATACGCAGTATTTT
TRBJ1-5,TRBV20-1,12,-,many,CSASYEYQPQHF,TGCAGTGCTTCCTACGAATATCAGCCCCAGCATTTT
TRBJ2-6,TRBV19,15,-,few,CASSVDFSGANVLTF,TGTGCCAGTAGTGTAGATTTCTCTGGGGCCAACGTCCTGACTTTC
TRBJ1-6,TRBV12-3/TRBV12-4,15,-,few,CASSPGDKPLSPLHF,TGTGCCAGCAGTCCAGGGGACAAACCTCTCTCACCCCTCCACTTT
TRBJ1-5,TRBV29-1,13,TRBD1,many,CSVETGGGQPQHF,TGCAGCGTGGAGACAGGGGGAGGACAGCCCCAGCATTTT
TRBJ2-2,TRBV3-1,17,TRBD2,-,CASSQLAGGPATGELFF,TGTGCCAGCAGCCAGCTAGCGGGAGGGCCGGCTACCGGGGAGCTGTTTTTT
TRBJ2-3,TRBV20-1,13,-,-,CSASGINTDTQYF,TGCAGTGCTAGCGGGATTAACACAGATACGCAGTATTTT
TRBJ2-7,TRBV4-1,14,-,many,CASSPGIGTYEQYF,TGCGCCAGCAGCCCAGGGATCGGAACCTACGAGCAGTACTTC
TRBJ1-1,TRBV20-1,13,TRBD1,-,CSAPRQGWTEAFF,TGCAGTGCTCCGCGACAGGGTTGGACTGAAGCTTTCTTT
TRBJ1-6,TRBV29-1,14,-,few,CSARGGGPNSPLHF,TGCAGCGCCCGAGGAGGAGGCCCTAATTCACCCCTCCACTTT
TRBJ1-1,TRBV18,14,TRBD1,many,CASSKGTVNTEAFF,TGTGCCAGCTCTAAGGGGACAGTGAACACTGAAGCTTTCTTT
TRBJ1-1,TRBV7-9,12,TRBD1,-,CASKGTGTEAFF,TGTGCCAGCAAGGGGACAGGGACTGAAGCTTTCTTT
TRBJ2-2,TRBV10-2,14,-,few,CASSSGVDTGELFF,TGCGCCAGCAGTTCAGGGGTTGACACCGGGGAGCTGTTTTTT
TRBJ1-1,TRBV4-3,14,-,few,CASSQTTENTEAFF,TGCGCCAGCAGCCAAACAACAGAGAACACTGAAGCTTTCTTT
TRBJ2-4,TRBV7-2,12,-,few,CASSDSLNIQYF,TGTGCCAGCAGCGACAGTTTAAACATTCAGTACTTC
TRBJ2-3,TRBV3-1,16,TRBD2,few,CASSQGIAGGADTQYF,TGTGCCAGCAGCCAGGGTATAGCGGGAGGAGCAGATACGCAGTATTTT
TRBJ1-5,TRBV6-2/TRBV6-3,13,-,many,CASGRATNQPQHF,TGTGCCAGCGGCCGGGCAACTAATCAGCCCCAGCATTTT
TRBJ2-1,TRBV7-9,17,-,few,CASSFGRPSEGGNEQFF,TGTGCCAGCAGCTTCGGGAGACCTAGCGAGGGGGGGAATGAGCAGTTCTTC
TRBJ2-1,TRBV7-6,12,-,-,CASSKQGGEQFF,TGTGCCAGCAGCAAGCAGGGGGGTGAGCAGTTCTTC
TRBJ2-5,TRBV6-2/TRBV6-3,14,-,-,CASRVTAIQETQYF,TGTGCCAGCCGAGTAACAGCCATCCAAGAGACCCAGTACTTC
TRBJ1-2,TRBV4-3,14,TRBD1,many,CASSPGQGPYGYTF,TGCGCCAGCAGCCCCGGACAGGGCCCCTATGGCTACACCTTC
TRBJ2-3,TRBV5-6,16,-,few,CASSWGTGQYTDTQYF,TGTGCCAGCAGCTGGGGCACCGGACAGTACACAGATACGCAGTATTTT
TRBJ2-3,TRBV12-3/TRBV12-4,16,TRBD2,-,CASSSAGTRGSDTQYF,TGTGCCAGCAGTTCCGCCGGGACTAGAGGCTCAGATACGCAGTATTTT
TRBJ2-7,TRBV20-1,13,-,-,CGALGQLEYEQYF,TGCGGAGCCTTGGGGCAGCTAGAATACGAGCAGTACTTC
TRBJ2-5,TRBV5-6,12,-,few,CASSSEQGTQYF,TGTGCCAGCAGCTCCGAACAGGGGACCCAGTACTTC
TRBJ2-1,TRBV20-1,14,-,-,CSARARRWYNEQFF,TGCAGTGCTAGAGCCCGCCGTTGGTACAATGAGCAGTTCTTC
TRBJ2-5,TRBV6-5,13,-,many,CASSYQDKETQYF,TGTGCCAGCAGTTATCAGGACAAAGAGACCCAGTACTTC
TRBJ2-3,TRBV10-3,17,TRBD2,few,CAIRGTSGRSRTDTQYF,TGTGCCATCAGGGGGACTAGCGGGAGGTCTCGCACAGATACGCAGTATTTT
TRBJ2-3,TRBV20-1,14,-,many,CSARIHWGLDTQYF,TGCAGTGCTAGGATACACTGGGGATTAGATACGCAGTATTTT
TRBJ2-3,TRBV20-1,14,TRBD2,-,CSARHSGRTDTQYF,TGCAGTGCTCGACATAGCGGGAGGACAGATACGCAGTATTTT
TRBJ1-6,TRBV9,14,TRBD1,-,CASSVGQLNSPLHF,TGTGCCAGCAGCGTGGGACAGCTGAATTCACCCCTCCACTTT
TRBJ2-5,TRBV28,15,-,-,CASSTRQSLQDTQYF,TGTGCCAGCAGTACTCGACAGTCCCTTCAAGATACCCAGTACTTC
TRBJ2-3,TRBV27,13,-,few,CASSFRATDTQYF,TGTGCCAGCAGTTTTCGCGCTACAGATACGCAGTATTTT
TRBJ1-6,TRBV3-1,17,TRBD1,-,CASSQNARGYHNSPLHF,TGTGCCAGCAGCCAAAATGCCAGGGGGTACCATAATTCACCCCTCCACTTT